A selection of T cell receptor beta chains follows, all from one sample in a study of OX40 agonist ivuxolimab in advanced cancers. Method: immunoSEQ multiplex PCR; TCRdb's copy keeps in-frame clones and lacks some. This repertoire shows tens of thousands of clones, approximately 88% found once; its top ten account for less than 3%. The material sequenced was CD4+ or CD8+ T cells sorted from blood, taken in a trial of the OX40 agonist ivuxolimab. These receptors were taken from an adult with an advanced solid tumor such as melanoma, head and neck, liver or kidney cancer. The CDR3 runs from the conserved cysteine through the conserved F or W. The D gene is left open where the match is weak. Clone size is stated in some rows and not others, as once, few, many or a class when expanded.

abundance,v_gene,j_gene,d_gene,CDR3aa,CDR3nt
.,TRBV4-3,TRBJ1-4,.,CASSQEGGGAREKLFF,TGCGCCAGCAGCCAAGAAGGTGGAGGGGCCAGGGAAAAACTGTTTTTT
.,TRBV4-2,TRBJ2-1,.,CASSQRDVSSYNEQFF,TGTGCCAGCAGCCAACGGGACGTGAGCTCCTACAATGAGCAGTTCTTC
.,TRBV7-9,TRBJ1-5,.,CASSSPKGQPQHF,TGTGCCAGCAGCTCTCCCAAGGGTCAGCCCCAGCATTTT
once,TRBV27,TRBJ2-6,.,CASSSVSGANVLTF,TGTGCCAGCAGTTCAGTCTCTGGGGCCAACGTCCTGACTTTC
.,TRBV6-6,TRBJ1-1,.,CASTQGRGYTEAFF,TGTGCCAGCACTCAGGGCAGGGGTTACACTGAAGCTTTCTTT
few,TRBV14,TRBJ1-1,.,CASSPSGNTEAFF,TGTGCCAGCAGCCCAAGCGGGAACACTGAAGCTTTCTTT
.,TRBV5-6,TRBJ2-1,.,CASSLNMVSYNEQFF,TGTGCCAGCAGCTTGAATATGGTGAGCTACAATGAGCAGTTCTTC
.,TRBV5-1,TRBJ2-1,.,CASSLGDGGYNEQFF,TGCGCCAGCAGCTTGGGTGACGGTGGGTACAATGAGCAGTTCTTC
.,TRBV19,TRBJ1-2,TRBD1,CASSILTGNYGYTF,TGTGCCAGTAGTATTCTGACAGGGAACTATGGCTACACCTTC
.,TRBV6-5,TRBJ1-6,.,CASRDRLNSPLHF,TGTGCCAGCAGGGACAGATTAAATTCACCCCTCCACTTT
.,TRBV2,TRBJ2-3,.,CASSGDLDTQYF,TGTGCCAGCAGTGGGGACCTAGATACGCAGTATTTT
.,TRBV7-9,TRBJ1-2,.,CASSLNLIGGYTF,TGTGCCAGCAGCTTAAATCTGATTGGAGGCTACACCTTC
.,TRBV7-6,TRBJ2-3,TRBD1,CASSLRQGAGDTQYF,TGTGCCAGCAGCCTTAGACAGGGGGCAGGGGATACGCAGTATTTT
.,TRBV11-2,TRBJ1-1,.,CASSSSLQREAFF,TGTGCCAGCAGCTCCTCCTTGCAGCGAGAAGCTTTCTTT
once,TRBV7-8,TRBJ1-1,TRBD1,CASSPRDRNTEAFF,TGTGCCAGCAGCCCTAGGGACAGAAACACTGAAGCTTTCTTT
.,TRBV10-3,TRBJ1-1,.,CAISKEGGMNTEAFF,TGTGCCATCAGTAAAGAGGGGGGAATGAACACTGAAGCTTTCTTT
many,TRBV6-1,TRBJ1-2,.,CASGGQLYGYTF,TGTGCCAGCGGGGGGCAGCTCTATGGCTACACCTTC
.,TRBV5-4,TRBJ2-7,TRBD1,CASSLDFQGAYEQYF,TGTGCCAGCAGCTTGGATTTTCAGGGGGCCTACGAGCAGTACTTC
once,TRBV11-2,TRBJ2-5,TRBD2,CASSLALAGGVSQETQYF,TGTGCCAGCAGCTTAGCACTAGCGGGGGGTGTTAGCCAAGAGACCCAGTACTTC
few,TRBV9,TRBJ1-1,.,CASSASGAGTEAFF,TGTGCCAGCAGCGCGTCAGGGGCTGGCACTGAAGCTTTCTTT
.,TRBV7-2,TRBJ2-7,TRBD1,CASRVAGQGWYEQYF,TGTGCCAGCAGAGTCGCGGGACAGGGGTGGTACGAGCAGTACTTC
once,TRBV5-6,TRBJ2-5,.,CASSLGSGVETQYF,TGTGCCAGCAGCTTGGGGTCGGGGGTAGAGACCCAGTACTTC
.,TRBV6-5,TRBJ2-7,.,CASSRQSRKGQYF,TGTGCCAGCAGCCGACAGTCCAGGAAAGGGCAGTACTTC
.,TRBV19,TRBJ1-4,.,CASSIGRRNEKLFF,TGTGCCAGTAGTATAGGCAGGCGTAATGAAAAACTGTTTTTT
.,TRBV29-1,TRBJ2-7,TRBD1,CSVLGTGGDEQYF,TGCAGCGTGTTGGGGACAGGGGGCGACGAGCAGTACTTC
once,TRBV5-8,TRBJ1-3,.,CASSLGQKGNTIYF,TGTGCCAGCAGCTTGGGGCAAAAGGGAAACACCATATATTTT
.,TRBV2,TRBJ2-4,TRBD1,CASTTGEGIQYF,TGTGCCAGCACTACAGGGGAAGGCATTCAGTACTTC
few,TRBV16,TRBJ1-6,TRBD1,CASSSEDRDSSPLHF,TGTGCCAGCAGCTCCGAGGACAGGGACAGCTCACCCCTCCACTTT
.,TRBV7-9,TRBJ1-4,.,CASSLDGRAHEKLFF,TGTGCCAGCAGCTTAGACGGGAGGGCCCATGAAAAACTGTTTTTT
.,TRBV7-3,TRBJ2-2,.,CASSKGPIANTGELFF,TGTGCCAGCAGCAAAGGGCCAATTGCGAACACCGGGGAGCTGTTTTTT
.,TRBV11-2,TRBJ1-6,.,CASSPGVGVSSYNSPLHF,TGTGCCAGCAGCCCAGGGGTAGGAGTCAGCTCCTATAATTCACCCCTCCACTTT
.,TRBV11-2,TRBJ2-7,.,CASSSSGDSLYYEQYF,TGTGCCAGCAGCTCCTCGGGGGACAGCCTGTACTACGAGCAGTACTTC
.,TRBV5-1,TRBJ2-3,.,CASSLERTDTQYF,TGCGCCAGCAGCTTGGAGCGCACAGATACGCAGTATTTT
.,TRBV28,TRBJ1-6,.,CASSTPYQGSPLHF,TGTGCCAGCAGTACCCCTTACCAGGGTTCACCCCTCCACTTT
.,TRBV7-2,TRBJ1-2,TRBD1,CASSLQGGQFPYGYTF,TGTGCCAGCAGCCTCCAAGGGGGCCAATTTCCCTATGGCTACACCTTC
.,TRBV7-3,TRBJ2-5,.,CASSLRAGQETQYF,TGTGCCAGCAGCCTGCGGGCGGGACAAGAGACCCAGTACTTC
.,TRBV28,TRBJ1-3,.,CAIHSTRGTLAGNTIYF,TGTGCCATCCACTCTACCCGGGGGACTCTCGCTGGAAACACCATATATTTT
.,TRBV2,TRBJ2-2,.,CASSDGNTGELFF,TGTGCCAGCAGTGATGGGAACACCGGGGAGCTGTTTTTT
.,TRBV6-5,TRBJ1-6,.,CASVQGSRNSPLHF,TGTGCCAGTGTACAGGGATCCAGGAATTCACCCCTCCACTTT